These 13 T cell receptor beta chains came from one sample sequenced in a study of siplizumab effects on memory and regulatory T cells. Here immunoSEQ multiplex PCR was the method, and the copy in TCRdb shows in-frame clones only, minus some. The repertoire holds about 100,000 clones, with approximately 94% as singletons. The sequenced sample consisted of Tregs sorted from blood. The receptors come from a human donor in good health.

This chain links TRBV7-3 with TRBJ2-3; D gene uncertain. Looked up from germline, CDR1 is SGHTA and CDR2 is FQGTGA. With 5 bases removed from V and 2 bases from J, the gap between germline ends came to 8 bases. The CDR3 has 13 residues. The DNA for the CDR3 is TGTGCCAGCAGCCAAATTCACACAGATACGCAGTATTTT. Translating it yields CASSQIHTDTQYF.

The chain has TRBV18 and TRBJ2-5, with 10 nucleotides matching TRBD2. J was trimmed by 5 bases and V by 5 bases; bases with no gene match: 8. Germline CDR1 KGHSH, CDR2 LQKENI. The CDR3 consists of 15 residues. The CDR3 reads CASSIRTSGPETQYF. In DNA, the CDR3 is TGTGCCAGCTCAATTAGGACTAGCGGCCCCGAGACCCAGTACTTC.

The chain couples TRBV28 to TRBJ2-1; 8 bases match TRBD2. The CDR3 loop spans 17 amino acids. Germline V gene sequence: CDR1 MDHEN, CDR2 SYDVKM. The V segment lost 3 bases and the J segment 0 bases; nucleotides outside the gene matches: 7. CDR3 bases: TGTGCCAGCAGTTTTTTACCTAGCGGGTACTCCTACAATGAGCAGTTCTTC. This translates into CASSFLPSGYSYNEQFF.

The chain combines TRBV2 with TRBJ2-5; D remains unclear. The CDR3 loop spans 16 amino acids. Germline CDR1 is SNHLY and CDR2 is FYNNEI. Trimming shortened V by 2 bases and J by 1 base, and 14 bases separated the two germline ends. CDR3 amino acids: CASSESVGATQETQYF. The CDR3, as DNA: TGTGCCAGCAGTGAATCCGTCGGAGCTACCCAAGAGACCCAGTACTTC.

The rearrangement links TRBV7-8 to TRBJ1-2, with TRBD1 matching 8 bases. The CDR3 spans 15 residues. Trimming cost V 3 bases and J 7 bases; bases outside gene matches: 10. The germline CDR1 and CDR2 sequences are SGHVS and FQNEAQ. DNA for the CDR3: TGTGCCAGCAGCTTCCCATACAGGGGGGGATTTGGCTACACCTTC. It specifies CASSFPYRGGFGYTF.

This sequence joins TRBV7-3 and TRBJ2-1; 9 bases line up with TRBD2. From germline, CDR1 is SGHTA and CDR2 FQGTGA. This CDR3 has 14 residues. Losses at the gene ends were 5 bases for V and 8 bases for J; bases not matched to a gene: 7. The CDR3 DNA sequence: TGTGCCAGCAGCCAAGGGACTAGCTGGGATGAGCAGTTCTTC. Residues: CASSQGTSWDEQFF.

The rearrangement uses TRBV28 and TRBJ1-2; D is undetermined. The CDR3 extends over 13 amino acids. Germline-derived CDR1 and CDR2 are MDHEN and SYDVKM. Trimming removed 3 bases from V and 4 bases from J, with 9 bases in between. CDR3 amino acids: CASSFPGSYGYTF. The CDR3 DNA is TGTGCCAGCAGTTTTCCCGGTAGCTATGGCTACACCTTC.

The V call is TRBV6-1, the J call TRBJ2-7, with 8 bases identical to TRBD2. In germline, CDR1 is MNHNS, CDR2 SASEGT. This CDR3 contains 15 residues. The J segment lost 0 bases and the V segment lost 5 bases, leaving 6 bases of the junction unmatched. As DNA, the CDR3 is TGTGCCAGCAGTCCACTAGCGGCGAGCTCCTACGAGCAGTACTTC. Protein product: CASSPLAASSYEQYF.

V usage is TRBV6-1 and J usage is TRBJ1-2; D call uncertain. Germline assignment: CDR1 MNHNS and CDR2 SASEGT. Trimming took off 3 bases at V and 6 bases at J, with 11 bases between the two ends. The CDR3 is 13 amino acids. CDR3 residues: CASSDVPTDGYTF. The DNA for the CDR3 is TGTGCCAGCAGTGATGTCCCGACCGATGGCTACACCTTC.

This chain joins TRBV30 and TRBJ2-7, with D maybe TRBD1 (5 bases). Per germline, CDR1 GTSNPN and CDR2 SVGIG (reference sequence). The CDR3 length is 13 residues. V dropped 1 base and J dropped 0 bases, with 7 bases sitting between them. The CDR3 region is CAWSGTPSYEQYF. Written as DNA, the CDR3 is TGTGCCTGGAGTGGGACACCCTCCTACGAGCAGTACTTC.

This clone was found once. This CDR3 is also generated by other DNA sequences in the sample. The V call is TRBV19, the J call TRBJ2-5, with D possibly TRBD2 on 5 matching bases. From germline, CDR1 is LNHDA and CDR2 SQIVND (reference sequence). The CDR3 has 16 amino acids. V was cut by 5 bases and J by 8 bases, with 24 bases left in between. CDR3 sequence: CASSPNLVGGWETQYF. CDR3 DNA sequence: TGTGCCAGTAGTCCCAATCTAGTCGGAGGCTGGGAAACCCAGTACTTC.

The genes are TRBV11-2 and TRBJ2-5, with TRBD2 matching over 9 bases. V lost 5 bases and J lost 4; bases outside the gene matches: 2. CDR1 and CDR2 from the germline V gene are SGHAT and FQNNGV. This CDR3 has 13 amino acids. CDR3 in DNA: TGTGCCAGCAGCGTTAGCGGGAGAGAGACCCAGTACTTC. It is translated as CASSVSGRETQYF.

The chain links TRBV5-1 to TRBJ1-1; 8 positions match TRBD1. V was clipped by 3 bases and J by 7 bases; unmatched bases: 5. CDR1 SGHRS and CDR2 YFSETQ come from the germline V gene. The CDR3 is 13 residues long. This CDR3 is CASSSSDRGEAFF. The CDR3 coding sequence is TGCGCCAGCAGCTCGAGCGACAGGGGTGAAGCTTTCTTT.